The entry that follows covers one TCR beta chain sequence. The germline V gene encodes CDR1 SNHLY and CDR2 FYNNEI. The CDR3 extends over 13 amino acids. V was cut by 6 bases and J by 8 bases, with 16 bases left in between. Sequencing was performed with immunoSEQ multiplex PCR; in TCRdb, only in-frame clones are kept and a portion is missing. The sample holds 55,000 to 80,000 clones, roughly 89% seen once. The data were obtained in a study of blood T cell repertoires in COVID-19. Sequencing used peripheral blood. This rearrangement joins TRBV2 to TRBJ1-2, with D possibly matching TRBD1 (6 bases). The receptor's source is a man aged 80 or over with acute or convalescent COVID-19. CDR3 nucleotides: TGTGCCAGCAGACAGGGCCCTTACTTGGGCTACACCTTC. Translation gives CASRQGPYLGYTF.